The rows below give T cell receptor beta chains drawn from one sample of a study of cytotoxic CD8 clonotypes in ibrutinib-treated CLL. TCRdb's copy holds only in-frame clones and misses some; the assay was immunoSEQ multiplex PCR. The table has fewer than 400,000 clones, 67% seen once. The source was PBMCs, collected after 36 months of ibrutinib treatment. The receptors were gathered from a human donor with chronic lymphocytic leukemia. CDR3s include the opening cysteine and the closing phenylalanine or tryptophan. Fields, in order: V gene, D gene, clone size, J gene, CDR3 DNA, CDR3 protein. The D gene is left open where the match is weak. A row's size may be missing; if present it is once, few, many or a size class.

V: TRBV7-2; D: TRBD1; size: NA; J: TRBJ1-4; DNA: TGTGCCAGCAGCTTAAGCAGGGGGCGGGAAAAACTGTTTTTT; CDR3: CASSLSRGREKLFF
V: TRBV7-6; D: NA; size: NA; J: TRBJ1-1; DNA: TGTGCCAGCAGCTTAGCCCCAGTGGGCACTGAAGCTTTCTTT; CDR3: CASSLAPVGTEAFF
V: TRBV6-5; D: TRBD1; size: NA; J: TRBJ2-6; DNA: TGTGCCAGCAGCCAGACAGGGACTGGGGCCAACGTCCTGACTTTC; CDR3: CASSQTGTGANVLTF
V: TRBV2; D: NA; size: NA; J: TRBJ2-7; DNA: TGTGCCAGCAGCCGACAGTCCTACGAGCAGTACTTC; CDR3: CASSRQSYEQYF
V: TRBV19; D: NA; size: NA; J: TRBJ1-2; DNA: TGTGCCAGTAGTATTGGACAGCAACGCGGCTACACCTTC; CDR3: CASSIGQQRGYTF
V: TRBV18; D: TRBD1; size: NA; J: TRBJ1-4; DNA: TGTGCCAGCTCATTTCGACAGGGACTTAATGAAAAACTGTTTTTT; CDR3: CASSFRQGLNEKLFF
V: TRBV28; D: TRBD2; size: NA; J: TRBJ2-2; DNA: TGTGCCAGCAGCAACCCCCGACTAGCGGGAGGGCGAAGGGGAAAAACCGGGGAGCTGTTTTTT; CDR3: CASSNPRLAGGRRGKTGELFF
V: TRBV4-2; D: NA; size: once; J: TRBJ1-2; DNA: TGTGCCAGCAGCCAAGAGAGGATAGATCAAAACTATGGCTACACCTTC; CDR3: CASSQERIDQNYGYTF
V: TRBV7-9; D: TRBD1; size: NA; J: TRBJ2-5; DNA: TGTGCCAGCAGCTTAGCCATGACAGGGGGTGCCCAAGAGACCCAGTACTTC; CDR3: CASSLAMTGGAQETQYF
V: TRBV7-2; D: NA; size: NA; J: TRBJ2-3; DNA: TGTGCCAGCAGGGTGGGTGGCACAGATACGCAGTATTTT; CDR3: CASRVGGTDTQYF
V: TRBV12-5; D: TRBD2; size: once; J: TRBJ2-4; DNA: TGTGCTAGTGGTTTGGACCCTAGCGGGAGTAGCCTGACCTTAGCCAAAAACATTCAGTACTTC; CDR3: CASGLDPSGSSLTLAKNIQYF
V: TRBV5-1; D: NA; size: NA; J: TRBJ2-1; DNA: TGCGCCAGCAGCTTGGGGACGACCCGGTCGTTCTTC; CDR3: CASSLGTTRSFF
V: TRBV9; D: TRBD2; size: few; J: TRBJ2-1; DNA: TGTGCCAGCAGCCCCCTAGCGGGAGGGGGCCACAATGAGCAGTTCTTC; CDR3: CASSPLAGGGHNEQFF
V: TRBV5-1; D: TRBD1; size: NA; J: TRBJ2-7; DNA: TGCGCCAGCAGCCCAGCGACAGGGGGCCCCTACGAGCAGTACTTC; CDR3: CASSPATGGPYEQYF
V: TRBV28; D: NA; size: few; J: TRBJ1-1; DNA: TGTGCCAGCAGACTCGGACAGGAAGCTTTCTTT; CDR3: CASRLGQEAFF
V: TRBV6-5; D: NA; size: NA; J: TRBJ2-4; DNA: TGTGCCAGCAGTTACTCAGGTCCCTTAGCCAAAAACATTCAGTACTTC; CDR3: CASSYSGPLAKNIQYF
V: TRBV27; D: TRBD2; size: NA; J: TRBJ2-2; DNA: TGTGCCAGCAGTTTATTAGACCCCCGGGGAGCGGGAGGGGTCACCGGGGAGCTGTTTTTT; CDR3: CASSLLDPRGAGGVTGELFF
V: TRBV11-1; D: TRBD2; size: NA; J: TRBJ2-7; DNA: TGTGCCAGCAGCTTAGCTTCTAGCGGAGCTTACCCCGTTTACGAGCAGTACTTC; CDR3: CASSLASSGAYPVYEQYF
V: TRBV27; D: NA; size: few; J: TRBJ1-2; DNA: TGTGCCAGCAGTTCAGGACGGGGATATGGCTACACCTTC; CDR3: CASSSGRGYGYTF
V: TRBV7-3; D: NA; size: NA; J: TRBJ2-3; DNA: TGTGCCAGCAGCTGTACAGAACTGGCGGAGAACGGCACAGATACGCAGTATTTT; CDR3: CASSCTELAENGTDTQYF
V: TRBV7-2; D: NA; size: few; J: TRBJ2-1; DNA: TGTGCCAGCAGCTTAGCCGCACAAGAGCAGTTCTTC; CDR3: CASSLAAQEQFF
V: TRBV27; D: NA; size: NA; J: TRBJ2-7; DNA: TGTGCCAGCGGAAGACCCCCCTACGAGCAGTACTTC; CDR3: CASGRPPYEQYF
V: TRBV18; D: NA; size: NA; J: TRBJ2-6; DNA: TGTGCCAGCTCACCAGCGGGGACTGGGGCCAACGTCCTGACTTTC; CDR3: CASSPAGTGANVLTF